This TCR beta chain came from a study of T cell responses to AZD1222 COVID-19 vaccine. Study results and caveats: Seropositivity was recorded at baseline in only 6 or 7 AZD1222 recipients.

V was pared by 5 bases and J by 5 bases, with 13 bases of the junction left unmatched. The CDR3 runs to 16 residues. The germline gives CDR1 SEHNR, CDR2 FQNEAQ (reference sequence). The repertoire was sequenced with immunoSEQ multiplex PCR; TCRdb's copy has only in-frame clones and lacks some. The sample contains some 130,000 clones, under 90% of which appear only once. About this clone: What it recognizes is unknown.

The chain uses TRBV7-9 and TRBJ1-1; 8 bases are shared with TRBD1. The origin of this receptor is an adult in good health. The sequenced sample was peripheral blood, obtained on day 0 of AZD1222 vaccination. Written as DNA, the CDR3 is TGTGCCAGCAGCCAGAGGACAGGGAAAGTCTTAACTGAAGCTTTCTTT. Amino acid sequence: CASSQRTGKVLTEAFF.